This T cell receptor beta chain derives from a study of CD8 T cells in Susac syndrome. CDR3 length: 15 amino acids. Trimming pared 5 bases from V and 1 base from J, leaving 14 bases between. The V gene's germline CDR1 is SEHNR and CDR2 FQNEAQ (reference sequence). On this clonotype itself: No antigen is known for it.

RNA totalling about 0.5 to 1 ug underwent reverse transcription with random hexamers. Across 54 Vbeta and 13 Jbeta, immunoSEQ multiplex PCR amplified TCR beta CDR3. Via MiXCR, TCRdb re-called the immunoSEQ multiplex PCR reads, giving one row per CDR3 protein. This sample has 120,000 or so distinct CDR3 sequences, with around 96% found just once. Study-wide findings and caveats: Susac syndrome CD4+ T cell repertoires showed no clonal expansion.

The rearrangement links TRBV7-9 to TRBJ2-5; tentative D call: TRBD2 (7 bases). The TCR was taken from a human donor with Susac syndrome. The specimen sequenced was CD4+ T cells from PBMCs. The CDR3 is CASSRGGGPQETQYF. CDR3 nucleotide sequence: TGTGCCAGCAGCCGAGGGGGAGGGCCCCAAGAGACCCAGTACTTC. The full variable domain, its missing parts supplied by reference TRBV7-9 and TRBJ2-5, is DTGVSQNPRHKITKRGQNVTFRCDPISEHNRLYWYRQTLGQGPEFLTYFQNEAQLEKSRLLSDRFSAERPKGSFSTLEIQRTEQGDSAMYLCASSRGGGPQETQYFGPGTRLLVL.